The clone carrying this T cell receptor (beta chain) has a handful of counts. What it binds is not known. This sample is part of a study of blood T cells in healthy people across ages. J lost 0 bases, V lost 0 bases, and 2 bases had no gene match. The germline CDR1 and CDR2 sequences are DFQATT and SNEGSKA (reference sequence). The CDR3 consists of 15 residues. A second 7 to 11 cycle PCR used barcoded and J-beta primers. Each cDNA molecule received a tag from a template-switch adaptor that had 12 random nucleotides. TCRdb fed the 5' RACE reads into MiXCR, producing one record per CDR3 protein. The profile shows approximately 830,000 distinct CDR3 sequences, approximately 59% of them singletons. There were healthy Caucasian individuals from Russia, aged about 6 to 100, serving as donors. Regarding the study as a whole: Leaving the PBMCs unsorted stopped any conclusive comparison of naive versus antigen-experienced cells.

The clonotype was recovered from a man aged 25-40 years in good health. The gene calls are TRBV20-1 and TRBJ2-1; TRBD2 matches 7 bases. Sequenced: blood. The CDR3 nucleotides read TGCAGTGCTAGAGATCCGGGGGGCTCCTACAATGAGCAGTTCTTC. As protein: CSARDPGGSYNEQFF.